A single sample gave rise to the 7 T cell receptor beta chains below, sequenced in a study of blood T cell repertoires in COVID-19 (dated by TCRdb to about 2020). To prepare the library, the immunoSEQ multiplex PCR assay was applied. TCRdb's version of the immuneACCESS table is confined to in-frame rearrangements and falls short of the full clone set. An unresolved V gene accounts for under half of the shortfall where checked; the remainder is of unknown origin. The sample table shows 55,000 to 90,000 clones, and around 86% are seen once. The top ten clones comprise less than 15% of the sample. Sequencing was carried out using peripheral blood. The receptors originated from a woman aged 55 to 70 with acute or convalescent COVID-19.

The chain has TRBV29-1 and TRBJ2-1; TRBD2 matches at 7 bases. The CDR3 runs to 13 residues. Per germline, CDR1 SQVTM and CDR2 ANQGSEA. Unmatched junction bases numbered 7, after V lost 6 bases and J lost 5 bases. CDR3 protein: CSVTGTTHNEQFF. The CDR3 region has the DNA TGCAGCGTAACCGGGACTACCCACAATGAGCAGTTCTTC.

J is TRBJ2-1 and V is TRBV10-2; 16 bases fit TRBD2. Per the germline V gene, CDR1 is WSHSY and CDR2 is SAAADI. Unmatched junction bases numbered 5, after V lost 4 bases and J lost 5 bases. This CDR3 has 17 amino acids. CDR3 sequence reads: CASSVRGLAGGDNEQFF. The CDR3, as DNA: TGCGCCAGCAGTGTACGGGGACTAGCGGGGGGGGACAATGAGCAGTTCTTC.

V and J are TRBV6-2 or TRBV6-3 and TRBJ2-7; 8 bases map to TRBD1. J was trimmed by 2 bases and V by 5 bases; bases with no gene match: 5. The CDR3 spans 14 residues. Germline CDR1 MNHEY, CDR2 SVGEGT. This CDR3 is CASSRQGKAYEQYF. The DNA for the CDR3 is TGTGCCAGCAGTCGACAGGGGAAGGCCTACGAGCAGTACTTC.

The chain uses TRBV3-1 (or the pseudogene TRBV3-2) and TRBJ2-7; 7 bases match TRBD1. The CDR3 consists of 14 residues. Germline assignment: CDR1 LGHDT and CDR2 YNNKEL (reference sequence). After removal of 6 bases from V and 9 bases from J, the junction contained 14 bases not matched to a gene. In nucleotides, the CDR3 is TGTGCCAGCAGGGGTCGGGGACAGCCGGCGGCGCAGTACTTC. Its protein is CASRGRGQPAAQYF.

V gene TRBV25-1 combines with J gene TRBJ2-2, with a possible D match to TRBD2 (6 bases). This CDR3 comprises 15 residues. Trimming removed 4 bases at V and 5 bases at J, with 14 bases between. Germline assignment: CDR1 MGHDK and CDR2 SYGVNS. The CDR3 sequence: CASSAPGVRTGELFF. The DNA of the CDR3 is TGTGCCAGCAGTGCCCCGGGGGTGAGGACCGGGGAGCTGTTTTTT.

The rearrangement joins TRBV3-1 (or the pseudogene TRBV3-2) to TRBJ1-2; tentative D call: TRBD1 (6 bases). Trimming took 0 bases from V and 6 from J, leaving 17 bases between them. This CDR3 contains 16 residues. Germline loops: CDR1 LGHDT, CDR2 YNNKEL (reference sequence). CDR3 protein: CASSQDPLTGSHGYTF. In nucleotides, the CDR3 is TGTGCCAGCAGCCAAGACCCCTTAACAGGGAGCCATGGCTACACCTTC.

CDR3 in amino acids: CASRPRSEGKLFF. CDR3 DNA: TGTGCCAGCAGACCGCGATCGGAGGGAAAACTGTTTTTT. This chain links TRBV6-5 with TRBJ1-4; D is unresolved. The CDR3 spans 13 residues. CDR1 MNHEY and CDR2 SVGAGI come from the germline V gene. V was clipped by 6 bases and J by 10 bases, with 15 bases between them.